Here is one T cell receptor (beta chain) with its context. This clone was counted only a few times. The clone's antigen remains unknown. Base qualities are not recorded, but no much larger clone differs from it by a single base. From each donor, a single peripheral blood sample of around 0.12 L on average was drawn into heparinised tubes. A BD FACSAria II and a panel including CD45RO, CCR7, CD25, CD127, CD95 and CD27 were used to sort naive, central memory, regulatory and stem cell-like memory CD4+ T cells. Every sorted population had a purity above 95%. Right away, PBMCs were isolated by Lymphoprep density gradient centrifugation and were stained directly, with no culture step. Samples were stained and sorted in pairs, with one healthy donor and one patient per experiment, so that batch effects were minimized. This sample is part of a study of beta chain features in type 1 diabetes (dated by TCRdb to the late 2010s). With respect to the entire study: Mean age, gender distribution, total cell number and subset yield did not differ between patients and healthy donors. A total of about 100 million sorted cells were examined across all samples, and RNA yield correlated strongly with the number of cells per subset. In the study, TCRB repertoires of sorted circulating CD4+ T cell subsets from recently diagnosed type 1 diabetes patients were compared with those of matched healthy donors. Regulatory and stem cell-like memory subsets were obtained from only 8 patients and roughly 8 healthy donors, while naive and central memory subsets were obtained from all 30 or so donors. Overall results and qualifications from the work: At VDJ recombination sites, patients with type 1 diabetes made fewer insertions and deleted more nucleotides, a pattern implying thymic rearrangement abnormalities. PCR may preferentially amplify shorter templates, but because patient and control samples were amplified and corrected together, any resulting skew would affect both groups equally. Naive, central memory and regulatory TCRB repertoires appeared to be more similar among patients than among healthy donors. Only small numbers of individuals were included in the HLA sub-analyses, which left unresolved whether HLA type had any influence on TCRB rearrangement. Because cDNA was sequenced instead of genomic DNA, highly expressing activated cells could be over-represented, though the groups showed no difference in activation or CD3 levels. A moderate but significant shortening of TCRB CDR3 length was observed in type 1 diabetes patients in all four CD4+ subsets.

All of the isolated RNA was reverse transcribed with the High Capacity cDNA Reverse Transcription Kit, so expressed TCRB transcripts were sequenced. Deep immunoSEQ sequencing was applied to naive, central memory and regulatory T cell samples, giving an average of around 3.4 million total reads per sample. After sorted cells were lysed in RLT buffer, RNA was extracted with DNase-treated RNeasy Micro or Mini kits, with the choice depending on cell number. To prevent cross-contamination, each cell subset was processed individually, whereas patient and healthy donor samples were processed jointly. TCRB sequences were amplified from cDNA with the immunoSEQ multiplex PCR, producing 87-bp fragments spanning the CDR3 region. Sequencing of the amplicons was performed on the Illumina HiSeq platform. The paper's processing steps were these. Synthetic template baselines were used to correct PCR bias computationally, reads within Hamming distance 2 were collapsed, and singletons that could not be merged were discarded. Reads were aligned to IMGT to assign V, D and J genes, CDR3 length, and insertions or deletions at six rearrangement sites. Clonotype counts were normalized to sorted cell number within each subset before computing true diversity and Gini coefficients with the tcR R package. The overlap coefficient, calculated on TCRB nucleotide sequences, was used to measure repertoire sharing. Out-of-frame TCRB sequences from naive cells were analyzed to stand in for the pre-selection repertoire. The table was pulled from immuneACCESS by TCRdb, which kept in-frame rearrangements only. Such tables lose some clones; where checked, under half of the loss comes from unresolved V genes, and the rest has no known cause. The V and J calls and clone size are taken from that table; D and trimming were inferred from the DNA. The sample table shows over 650,000 clones, and 11% to 15% are seen once. The ten largest clones capture 0.035% to 0.04% of the sample.

CDR1 SGHDN and CDR2 FVKESK are derived from the germline V gene. Between the V and J ends, shortened by 4 bases and 1 base respectively, the junction contains 12 bases. Inclusive of the bounding cysteine and phenylalanine, the CDR3 is 15 residues long. Left in the record is the CDR3 DNA by itself, 45 bases read in frame from the first base. Here the chain combines TRBV14 and TRBJ2-3, and TRBD1 may be the D gene, going by 5 matching bases. This receptor was obtained from a man between 18 and 29 years old with type 1 diabetes. Specimen: naive CD4+ T cells from blood. The cell subset or site tag for this specimen amounts to: true naive CD4+ T cells. The bases are TGTGCCAGCAGCCCGACACTGGGGCGCACAGATACGCAGTATTTT. This gives the protein CASSPTLGRTDTQYF.